This T cell receptor (beta chain) was found in a study of shared clonotypes between healthy human individuals. The authors distributed each subset's genomic DNA evenly over several immunoSEQ plates. The data were produced by immunoSEQ multiplex PCR, yet TCRdb's version contains in-frame clones alone and is incomplete. The sample holds over 400,000 clones, around 73% seen once. Adult donors, all healthy and HIV-negative, had no recent acute infections or vaccinations. Germline V CDR1 and CDR2: SGHDT, YYEEEE. The ends were cut back, 0 bases at V and 8 bases at J, with 11 bases in the middle. The CDR3 has 13 residues. This clone appeared many times.

V usage is TRBV5-6 and J usage is TRBJ1-2; D remains ambiguous. Sequences were obtained from PBMCs. This TCR was sampled from a woman between 35 and 50 years old in good health. Some clones in this sample may be carry-over from other donors' samples. CDR3 loop: CASSLVTAMGYTF. Here the CDR3 DNA reads TGTGCCAGCAGCTTGGTAACGGCCATGGGCTACACCTTC.